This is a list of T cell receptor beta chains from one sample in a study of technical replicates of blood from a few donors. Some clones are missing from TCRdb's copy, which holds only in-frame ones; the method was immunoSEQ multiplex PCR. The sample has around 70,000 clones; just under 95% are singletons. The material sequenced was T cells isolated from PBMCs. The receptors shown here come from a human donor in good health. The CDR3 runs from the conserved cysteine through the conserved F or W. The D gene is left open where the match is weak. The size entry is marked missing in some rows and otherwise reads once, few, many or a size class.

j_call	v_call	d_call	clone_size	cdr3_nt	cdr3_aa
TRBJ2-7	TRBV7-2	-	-	TGTGCCAGCAGCTTTCAGGCAGGGGTTGAGTACGAGCAGTACTTC	CASSFQAGVEYEQYF
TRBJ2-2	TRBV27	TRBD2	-	TGTGCCAGCAGGGGACTAGCGGGAGACACCGGGGAGCTGTTTTTT	CASRGLAGDTGELFF
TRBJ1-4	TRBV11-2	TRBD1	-	TGTGCCAGCAGCACCCGACGGACAGGGAATAATGAAAAACTGTTTTTT	CASSTRRTGNNEKLFF
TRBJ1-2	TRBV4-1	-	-	TGCGCCAGCAGCCAAGAGAATCAGGGGAAAGGAACTGGCTTC	CASSQENQGKGTGF
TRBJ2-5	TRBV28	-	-	TGTGCCAGCGGATCCGGGGGAGAGACCCAGTACTTC	CASGSGGETQYF
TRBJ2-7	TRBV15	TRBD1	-	TGTGCCACCAGCAGGGACAGGGGCCGAAGCTCCTACGAGCAGTACTTC	CATSRDRGRSSYEQYF
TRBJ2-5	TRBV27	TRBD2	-	TGTGCCAGCAGGGGCTTCGGAGCGGGGGGACGAGAGACCCAGTACTTC	CASRGFGAGGRETQYF
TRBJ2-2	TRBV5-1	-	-	TGCGCCAGCAGCTTGTTAGTGGGGGGCACCGGGGAGCTGTTTTTT	CASSLLVGGTGELFF
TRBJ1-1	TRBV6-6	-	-	TGTGCCAGCTCTGGGGGCCTTATGAACACTGAAGCTTTCTTT	CASSGGLMNTEAFF
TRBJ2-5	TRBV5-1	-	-	TGCGCCAGCAGCTCTGGGACAAGGAAAGAGACCCAGTACTTC	CASSSGTRKETQYF
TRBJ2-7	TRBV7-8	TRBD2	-	TGTGCCAGCAGCTTCCCCCTTAGCGGGGCAAGGAACGAGCAGTACTTC	CASSFPLSGARNEQYF
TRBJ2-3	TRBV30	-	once	TGTGCCTGGGCGGGGGATACGCAGTATTTT	CAWAGDTQYF
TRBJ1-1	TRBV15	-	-	TGTGCCACCAGCAGAGCTGACAGGACCGTGAACACTGAAGCTTTCTTT	CATSRADRTVNTEAFF
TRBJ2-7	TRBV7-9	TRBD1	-	TGTGCCAGCAGCTTAGTGGGACAGGGTATTAGCGAGCAGTACTTC	CASSLVGQGISEQYF
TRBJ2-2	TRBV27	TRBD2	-	TGTGCCAGCAGTATTCCGGGACTAGCGGGAGATTTGAGTACCGGGGAGCTGTTTTTT	CASSIPGLAGDLSTGELFF
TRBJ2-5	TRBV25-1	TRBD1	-	TGTGCCAGCAGTTACAGGACAGGGTTAATTTCAGAGACCCAGTACTTC	CASSYRTGLISETQYF
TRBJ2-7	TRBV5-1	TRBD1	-	TGCGCCAGCAGCTTGGGGACAGGGACCTACGAGCAGTACTTC	CASSLGTGTYEQYF
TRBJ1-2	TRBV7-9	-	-	TGTGCCAGCAGCTTAAATCAGCGAACCCCGAACTATGGCTACACCTTC	CASSLNQRTPNYGYTF
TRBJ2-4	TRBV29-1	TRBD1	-	TGCAGCGTTTTTATTCTCCGGGACAGGGGGTCAGCCAAAAACATTCAGTACTTC	CSVFILRDRGSAKNIQYF
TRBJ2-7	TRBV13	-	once	TGTGCCAGCAGCTTACGAAGCCTCTACGAGCAGTACTTC	CASSLRSLYEQYF
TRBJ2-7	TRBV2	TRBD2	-	TGTGCCAGCAGTGAGGGGGCTAGCGGGGGCCTGCTAGACGAGCAGTACTTC	CASSEGASGGLLDEQYF
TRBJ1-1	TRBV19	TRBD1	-	TGTGCCAGTAGTATTCCGAGGACAGGGAACACTGAAGCTTTCTTT	CASSIPRTGNTEAFF